The present T cell receptor (beta chain) was sequenced within a study of T cells in localized non-small cell lung cancer. Findings and limits, study-wide: Measurement of T cell clonality placed uninvolved adjacent lung highest, above the level in tumor. Overall survival was longer when the density of T cells in the blood was higher. The study sequenced only one region of the tumor. As a result, intratumor heterogeneity could not be excluded and remains possible. Turning up in adjacent lung were a median 57 of the top 100 tumor clones.

Only in-frame clones appear in the TCRdb table, and some are missing; sequencing was by immunoSEQ multiplex PCR. The sample has around 55,000 clones; around nine tenths are singletons. CDR1 is LNHDA, CDR2 SQIVND, per germline (reference sequence). The CDR3 covers 15 residues. Trimming shortened V by 6 bases and J by 4 bases, and 18 bases separated the two germline ends. With regard to this clone: Its specificity is unknown.

The specimen comprised PBMCs, sampled before any cancer treatment. The chain has TRBV19 and TRBJ2-5; maybe TRBD2 (5 bases). The receptor was derived from a female donor with stage II lung adenocarcinoma. The CDR3 reads CASRDPGGRTETQYF. The CDR3 nucleotides are TGTGCCAGTAGAGATCCCGGAGGACGTACAGAGACCCAGTACTTC.